This T cell receptor (beta chain) was obtained from a study of OX40 agonist ivuxolimab in advanced cancers. V lost 2 bases and J 4 bases, leaving 12 bases between the germline ends. Per the germline V gene, CDR1 is ENHRY and CDR2 is SYGVKD. The CDR3 has 15 amino acids. Study outcomes and limitations: On average, CD8+ T cells showed a greater number of expanded clones than CD4+.

This clone showed up just once. Its specificity is not known. Generated by immunoSEQ multiplex PCR, the TCRdb table keeps only in-frame clones and is missing some. The sample contains roughly 60,000 clones, roughly 85% of which appear only once. This clonotype originated in an adult with an advanced solid tumor such as melanoma, head and neck, liver or kidney cancer. The sequencing used CD4+ or CD8+ T cells sorted from blood, collected in a trial of the OX40 agonist ivuxolimab. V usage is TRBV10-3 and J usage is TRBJ1-3; the D gene is possibly TRBD1 (5 bases). CDR3 DNA: TGTGCCATCAGTGAGACTCAGGGTGGCGGAAACACCATATATTTT. This codes for CAISETQGGGNTIYF.